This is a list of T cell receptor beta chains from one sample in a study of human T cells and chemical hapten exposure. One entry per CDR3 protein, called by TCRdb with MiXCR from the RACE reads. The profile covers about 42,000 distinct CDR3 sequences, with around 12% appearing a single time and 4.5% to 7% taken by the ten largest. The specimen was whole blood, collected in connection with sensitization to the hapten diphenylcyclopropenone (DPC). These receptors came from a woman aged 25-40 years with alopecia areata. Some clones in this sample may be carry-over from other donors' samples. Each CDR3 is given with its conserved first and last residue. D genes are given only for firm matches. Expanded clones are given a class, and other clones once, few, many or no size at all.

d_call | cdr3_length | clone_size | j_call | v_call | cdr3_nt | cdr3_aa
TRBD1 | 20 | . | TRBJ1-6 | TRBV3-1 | TGTGCCAGCAGCCAAGACCGTGCGACAGGGGACCCATATTGGGTTTCACCCCTCCACTTT | CASSQDRATGDPYWVSPLHF
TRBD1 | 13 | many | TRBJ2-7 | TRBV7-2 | TGTGCCAGCAGCTTTGACAGGGGTGGCGAGCAGTACTTC | CASSFDRGGEQYF
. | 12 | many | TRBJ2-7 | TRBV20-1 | TGCAGTGCTAGAGATCGCGATTACAAGCAGTACTTC | CSARDRDYKQYF
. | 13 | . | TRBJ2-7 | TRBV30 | TGTGCCTGGGCCCGGGGACAATCCTACGAGCAGTACTTC | CAWARGQSYEQYF
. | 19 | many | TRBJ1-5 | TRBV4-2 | TGTGCCAGCAGCCAAATACAGACGCCAGACCTATATAGCAATCAGCCCCAGCATTTT | CASSQIQTPDLYSNQPQHF
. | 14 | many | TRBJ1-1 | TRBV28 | TGTGCCAGCAGACGAACAGGGTTTAACACTGAAGCTTTCTTT | CASRRTGFNTEAFF
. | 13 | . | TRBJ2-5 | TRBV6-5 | TGTGCCAGCAGTTACTCTGTTGTGGAGACCCAGTACTTC | CASSYSVVETQYF
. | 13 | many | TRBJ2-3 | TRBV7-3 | TGTGCCAGCAGCTTGGCTCACACAGATACGCAGTATTTT | CASSLAHTDTQYF
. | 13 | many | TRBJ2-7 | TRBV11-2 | TGTGCCAGCAGCTTAGAGTCCCGTGGCGAGCAGTACTTC | CASSLESRGEQYF
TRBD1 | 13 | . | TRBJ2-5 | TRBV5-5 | TGTGCCAGCAGCTTGCCGGGACAGGAGAAGCAGTACTTC | CASSLPGQEKQYF
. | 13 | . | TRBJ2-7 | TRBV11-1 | TGTGCCAGCAGCACTGGGTCCGATCGCGAGCAGTACTTC | CASSTGSDREQYF
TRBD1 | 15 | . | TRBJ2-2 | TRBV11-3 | TGTGCCAGCAGCTTCGCCAACAGGGGTACCGGGGAGCTGTTTTTT | CASSFANRGTGELFF
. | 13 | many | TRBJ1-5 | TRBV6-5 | TGTGCCAGCAGCCCCTCGAACGGTCAGCCCCAGCATTTT | CASSPSNGQPQHF
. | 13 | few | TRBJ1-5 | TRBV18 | TGTGCCAGCTCAAGGGGGATTCATCAGCCCCAGCATTTT | CASSRGIHQPQHF
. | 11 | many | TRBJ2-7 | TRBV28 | TGTGCCAGCAGCCTAACCTACGAGCAGTACTTC | CASSLTYEQYF
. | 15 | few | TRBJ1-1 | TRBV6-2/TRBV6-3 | TGTGCCAGCAGTTATGACGGCGTTAAGAACACTGAAGCTTTCTTT | CASSYDGVKNTEAFF
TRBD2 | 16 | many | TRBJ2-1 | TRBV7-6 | TGTGCCAGCAGCTTAGATGCGGGAGGCCTTTCCGATGAGCAGTTCTTC | CASSLDAGGLSDEQFF
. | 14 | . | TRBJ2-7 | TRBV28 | TGTGCCAGCGGGTTGGGGGGTAGCTCCTACGAGCAGTACTTC | CASGLGGSSYEQYF
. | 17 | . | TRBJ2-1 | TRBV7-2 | TGTGCCAGCAGCTTACGACCTTGGGTAACGGCGTCCAATGAGCAGTTCTTC | CASSLRPWVTASNEQFF
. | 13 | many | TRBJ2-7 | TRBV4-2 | TGTGCCAGCAGCCAAGATTCCTCCTACGAGCAGTACTTC | CASSQDSSYEQYF
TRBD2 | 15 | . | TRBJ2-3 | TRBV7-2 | TGTGCCAGCAGCTTACCCGCCGGACTAGCGGGGCTGCAGTATTTT | CASSLPAGLAGLQYF
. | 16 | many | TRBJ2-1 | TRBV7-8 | TGTGCCAGCAGCCCACGTGCAGGGGCTAACTACAATGAGCAGTTCTTC | CASSPRAGANYNEQFF
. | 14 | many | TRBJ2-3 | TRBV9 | TGTGCCAGCAGCGCCGCCGACGACACAGATACGCAGTATTTT | CASSAADDTDTQYF
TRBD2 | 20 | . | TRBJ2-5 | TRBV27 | TGTGCCAGCAGTTTTGGGCGGGAGGCCGTAAAATTTCTTTGGGTGGAGACCCAGTACTTC | CASSFGREAVKFLWVETQYF
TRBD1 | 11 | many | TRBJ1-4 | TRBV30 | TGTGCCCGACAGGGGGACGAAAAACTGTTTTTT | CARQGDEKLFF
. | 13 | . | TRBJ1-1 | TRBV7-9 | TGTGCCAGCAGCCATCCCCCACGGACTGAAGCTTTCTTT | CASSHPPRTEAFF
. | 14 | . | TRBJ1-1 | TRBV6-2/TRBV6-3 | TGTGCCAGCAGTTCTTTTGGGGTCCCCACTGAAGCTTTCTTT | CASSSFGVPTEAFF
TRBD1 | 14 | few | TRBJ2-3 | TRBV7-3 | TGTGCCAGCAGTCTAAACAGGGGGACAGATACGCAGTATTTT | CASSLNRGTDTQYF
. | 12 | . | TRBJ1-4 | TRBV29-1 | TGCAGCGCGGGGAGGGCTAATGAAAAACTGTTTTTT | CSAGRANEKLFF
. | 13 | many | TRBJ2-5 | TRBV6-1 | TGTGCCAGCAGTGAGATCGGGAAAGAGACCCAGTACTTC | CASSEIGKETQYF
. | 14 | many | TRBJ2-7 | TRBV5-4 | TGTGCCAGCAGCTTGGAAGGGGCCCTTTCCGAGCAGTACTTC | CASSLEGALSEQYF
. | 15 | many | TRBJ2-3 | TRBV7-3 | TGTGCCAGCAGCTTAGAGGCGGTACTGGACGATACGCAGTATTTT | CASSLEAVLDDTQYF
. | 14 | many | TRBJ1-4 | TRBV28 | TGTGCCAGCAGTCTTCGGGCGTCAGACGAAAAACTGTTTTTT | CASSLRASDEKLFF
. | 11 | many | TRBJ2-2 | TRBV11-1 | TGTGCCAGCAGCTTGACCGGGGAGCTGTTTTTT | CASSLTGELFF
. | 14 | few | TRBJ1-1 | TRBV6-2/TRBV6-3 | TGTGCCAGCAGTTACTCGAACGTGAACACTGAAGCTTTCTTT | CASSYSNVNTEAFF
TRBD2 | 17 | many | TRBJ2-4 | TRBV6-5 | TGTGCCAGCAGTTACGGAGGGCTAGCGGGATCCAAAAACATTCAGTACTTC | CASSYGGLAGSKNIQYF
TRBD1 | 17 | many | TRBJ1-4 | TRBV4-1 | TGCGCCAGCAGCCCCAGAAAGGGGGCGGCGGGAGATGAAAAACTGTTTTTT | CASSPRKGAAGDEKLFF
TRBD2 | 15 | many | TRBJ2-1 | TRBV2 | TGTGCCAGCAGCCCGGGACTAGCGGGATGGGCTGGGCAGTTCTTC | CASSPGLAGWAGQFF
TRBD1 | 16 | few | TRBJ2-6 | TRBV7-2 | TGTGCCAGCAGCGCACAGGGGGGATCTGGGGCCAACGTCCTGACTTTC | CASSAQGGSGANVLTF
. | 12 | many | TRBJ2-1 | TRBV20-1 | TGCAGTGCTAGCGGTATGGGCAATGAGCAGTTCTTC | CSASGMGNEQFF
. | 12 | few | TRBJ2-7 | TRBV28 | TGTGCCAGCAGTCCCCGACAGCCTGAGCAGTACTTC | CASSPRQPEQYF
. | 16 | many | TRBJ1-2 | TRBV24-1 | TGTGCCACCAGTGATTTGCCACAGGGCAGTCGGTATGGCTACACCTTC | CATSDLPQGSRYGYTF
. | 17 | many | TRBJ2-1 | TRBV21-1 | TGTGCCAGCCGAAAGGGGGTGGCAGGGAGCTCCTACAATGAGCAGTTCTTC | CASRKGVAGSSYNEQFF
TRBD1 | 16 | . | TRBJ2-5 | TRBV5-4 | TGTGCCAGCAGCCTCCCATCAGGGACAGGGTCAGAGACCCAATACTTC | CASSLPSGTGSETQYF
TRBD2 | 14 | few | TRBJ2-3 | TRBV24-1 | TGTTCAATCGGGACTAGCGGTTACACAGATACGCAGTATTTT | CSIGTSGYTDTQYF
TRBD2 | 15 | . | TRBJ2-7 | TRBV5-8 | TGTGCCAGCAGCTATACTAGCGGGATACTCCACGAGCAGTACTTC | CASSYTSGILHEQYF
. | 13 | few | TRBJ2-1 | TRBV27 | TGTGCCAGCAGACTAGATGCCTACAATGAGCAGTTCTTC | CASRLDAYNEQFF
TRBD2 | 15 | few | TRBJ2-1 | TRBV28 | TGTGCCAGCGTGAGGGGACTAGCGGGAAACAATGAGCAGTTCTTC | CASVRGLAGNNEQFF
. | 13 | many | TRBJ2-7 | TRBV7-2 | TGTGCCAGCAGCCCAGGGGCAGGGTACGAGCAGTACTTC | CASSPGAGYEQYF
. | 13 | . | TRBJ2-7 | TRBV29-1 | TGCAGCGTCGCCATCGGACGGAACTACGAGCAGTACTTC | CSVAIGRNYEQYF
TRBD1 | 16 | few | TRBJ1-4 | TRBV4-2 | TGTGCCAGCAGCCTCACCTCCGGGACAGGGGGTGAAAAACTGTTTTTT | CASSLTSGTGGEKLFF
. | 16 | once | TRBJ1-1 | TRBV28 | TGTGCCAGCAGTAGAGAGGGGGGCAGACTGAACACTGAAGCTTTCTTT | CASSREGGRLNTEAFF
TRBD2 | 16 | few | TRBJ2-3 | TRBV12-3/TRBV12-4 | TGTGCCAGCAGTTCCCAACCAGCGGGATACACAGATACGCAGTATTTT | CASSSQPAGYTDTQYF
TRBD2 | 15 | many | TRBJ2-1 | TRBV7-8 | TGTGCCAGCAGCTTAGTTAGCGGGGCCTACAATGAGCAGTTCTTC | CASSLVSGAYNEQFF
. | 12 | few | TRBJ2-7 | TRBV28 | TGTGCCAGCCAGGGTCAAACCCACGAGCAGTACTTC | CASQGQTHEQYF
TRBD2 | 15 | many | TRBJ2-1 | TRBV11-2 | TGTGCCAGCAGCTTAGACCCAGCGGGAGGCAGTGAGCAGTTCTTC | CASSLDPAGGSEQFF
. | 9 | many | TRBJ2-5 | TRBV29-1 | TGCAGCGTTGGGGAGACCCAGTACTTC | CSVGETQYF